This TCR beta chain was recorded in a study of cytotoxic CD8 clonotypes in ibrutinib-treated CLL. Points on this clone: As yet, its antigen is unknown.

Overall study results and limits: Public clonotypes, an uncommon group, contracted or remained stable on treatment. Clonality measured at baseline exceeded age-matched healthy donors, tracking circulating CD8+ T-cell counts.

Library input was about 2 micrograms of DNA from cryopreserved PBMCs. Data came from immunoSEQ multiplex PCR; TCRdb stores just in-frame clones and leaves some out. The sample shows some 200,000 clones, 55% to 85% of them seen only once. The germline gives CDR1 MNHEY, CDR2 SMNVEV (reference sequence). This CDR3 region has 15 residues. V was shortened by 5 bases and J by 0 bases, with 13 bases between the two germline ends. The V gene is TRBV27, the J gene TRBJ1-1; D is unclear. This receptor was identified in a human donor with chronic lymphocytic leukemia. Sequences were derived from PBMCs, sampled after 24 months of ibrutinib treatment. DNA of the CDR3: TGTGCCAGCAGTCCTTCGAGGGTAATGAACACTGAAGCTTTCTTT. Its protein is CASSPSRVMNTEAFF.